Listed below are T cell receptor beta chains from one sample, sequenced in a study of blood T cell repertoires in COVID-19. Sequencing used immunoSEQ multiplex PCR; TCRdb keeps in-frame clones, though not all of them. The sample yields 80,000 to 95,000 clones, 81% seen once. The specimen sequenced was peripheral blood. All receptors derive from a man older than 75 with acute or convalescent COVID-19. Each CDR3 is given with its conserved first and last residue. A D gene is named only where the DNA matches it firmly. Clone size, where shown, is once, few, many, or a class for clones that have expanded.

v_call: TRBV3-1/TRBV3-2; d_call: NA; clone_size: NA; j_call: TRBJ2-3; cdr3_nt: TGTGCCAGCAGCCAAGACATCAACAGGGTTACAGATACGCAGTATTTT; cdr3_aa: CASSQDINRVTDTQYF
v_call: TRBV28; d_call: NA; clone_size: NA; j_call: TRBJ1-2; cdr3_nt: TGTGCCAGCAGGTGGGGCGCCTATGGCTACACCTTC; cdr3_aa: CASRWGAYGYTF
v_call: TRBV10-3; d_call: TRBD1; clone_size: NA; j_call: TRBJ2-7; cdr3_nt: TGTGCCATCAGTGCAATGGACAGGGGGTTCTACGAGCAGTACTTC; cdr3_aa: CAISAMDRGFYEQYF
v_call: TRBV4-1; d_call: NA; clone_size: NA; j_call: TRBJ2-1; cdr3_nt: TGCGCCAGCAGCCAAGTATTCCCCTTGGGGAGCAAATACAATGAGCAGTTCTTC; cdr3_aa: CASSQVFPLGSKYNEQFF
v_call: TRBV6-2/TRBV6-3; d_call: TRBD1; clone_size: NA; j_call: TRBJ2-3; cdr3_nt: TGTGCCAGCAGTTACGGGGACAGAAGAGGTACGCAGTATTTT; cdr3_aa: CASSYGDRRGTQYF
v_call: TRBV2; d_call: TRBD2; clone_size: NA; j_call: TRBJ2-1; cdr3_nt: TGTGCCAGCAGTGCACTAGCGGCCTACAATGAGCAGTTCTTC; cdr3_aa: CASSALAAYNEQFF
v_call: TRBV29-1; d_call: NA; clone_size: NA; j_call: TRBJ2-3; cdr3_nt: TGCAGCGTTGGGCCGGAGGGGATGGGCACAGATACGCAGTATTTT; cdr3_aa: CSVGPEGMGTDTQYF
v_call: TRBV29-1; d_call: NA; clone_size: NA; j_call: TRBJ2-5; cdr3_nt: TGCAGCGTTGATTCCCGGGGAGGAGAGACCCAGTACTTC; cdr3_aa: CSVDSRGGETQYF
v_call: TRBV7-2; d_call: TRBD1; clone_size: NA; j_call: TRBJ2-2; cdr3_nt: TGTGCCAGCAGCTTCGACAGGGGGAACACCGGGGAGCTGTTTTTT; cdr3_aa: CASSFDRGNTGELFF
v_call: TRBV30; d_call: TRBD2; clone_size: once; j_call: TRBJ2-7; cdr3_nt: TGTGCCTGGAGTAAAGCGGGAGGTCGGGCCTACGAGCAGTACTTC; cdr3_aa: CAWSKAGGRAYEQYF
v_call: TRBV5-1; d_call: TRBD2; clone_size: NA; j_call: TRBJ2-7; cdr3_nt: TGCGCCAGCAGCATCGGGACTAGCGGAAACTCCTACGAGCAGTACTTC; cdr3_aa: CASSIGTSGNSYEQYF
v_call: TRBV28; d_call: NA; clone_size: once; j_call: TRBJ1-6; cdr3_nt: TGTGCCAGCAGTTCCCCCTCGGAGGGGTGGGATTCACCCCTCCACTTT; cdr3_aa: CASSSPSEGWDSPLHF
v_call: TRBV6-1; d_call: NA; clone_size: few; j_call: TRBJ1-5; cdr3_nt: TGTGCCAGCAGTGAAGCGATCCAGGGTAGGATAAATCAGCCCCAGCATTTT; cdr3_aa: CASSEAIQGRINQPQHF
v_call: TRBV18; d_call: TRBD1; clone_size: NA; j_call: TRBJ1-6; cdr3_nt: TGTGCCAGCTCACCTTCACCCTCAGGGGGTAATTCACCCCTCCACTTT; cdr3_aa: CASSPSPSGGNSPLHF
v_call: TRBV27; d_call: TRBD1; clone_size: few; j_call: TRBJ1-2; cdr3_nt: TGTGCCAGCAGTTTTTACAGGGGTACTCGCTACACCTTC; cdr3_aa: CASSFYRGTRYTF
v_call: TRBV12-5; d_call: TRBD2; clone_size: NA; j_call: TRBJ2-7; cdr3_nt: TGTGCTAGTGGCACAAACCCGGGACTAGCGGGAGCCGAGCAGTACTTC; cdr3_aa: CASGTNPGLAGAEQYF
v_call: TRBV18; d_call: NA; clone_size: NA; j_call: TRBJ2-2; cdr3_nt: TGTGCCAGCTCACCACCTATAGCGACCGGGGAGCTGTTTTTT; cdr3_aa: CASSPPIATGELFF
v_call: TRBV5-6; d_call: TRBD1; clone_size: few; j_call: TRBJ1-1; cdr3_nt: TGTGCCAGCAGCTTGGCCGGGACAGGGAGAACTGAAGCTTTCTTT; cdr3_aa: CASSLAGTGRTEAFF
v_call: TRBV24-1; d_call: TRBD2; clone_size: NA; j_call: TRBJ2-1; cdr3_nt: TGTGCCACCAGTGATGGACGGACTAGCGGGAGTGGGTATGAGCAGTTCTTC; cdr3_aa: CATSDGRTSGSGYEQFF
v_call: TRBV7-9; d_call: NA; clone_size: NA; j_call: TRBJ1-3; cdr3_nt: TGTGCCAGCACCTTTTTCAAGCCCTCCTCTGGAAACACCATATATTTT; cdr3_aa: CASTFFKPSSGNTIYF